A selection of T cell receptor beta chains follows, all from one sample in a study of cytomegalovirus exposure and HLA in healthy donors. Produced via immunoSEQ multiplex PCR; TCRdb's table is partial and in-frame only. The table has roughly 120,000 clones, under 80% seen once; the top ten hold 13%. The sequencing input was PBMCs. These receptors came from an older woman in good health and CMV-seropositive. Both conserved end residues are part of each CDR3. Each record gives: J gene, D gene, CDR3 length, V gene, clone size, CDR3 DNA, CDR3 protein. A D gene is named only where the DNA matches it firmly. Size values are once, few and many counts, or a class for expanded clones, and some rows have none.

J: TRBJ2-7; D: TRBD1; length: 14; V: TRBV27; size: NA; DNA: TGTGCCAGCAGTTGGGCAGGGGGCTCCTACGAGCAGTACTTC; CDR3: CASSWAGGSYEQYF
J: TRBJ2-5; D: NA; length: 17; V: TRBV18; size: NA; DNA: TGTGCCAGCTCACCACCGATCAAAATGGCGGGGCAAGAGACCCAGTACTTC; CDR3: CASSPPIKMAGQETQYF
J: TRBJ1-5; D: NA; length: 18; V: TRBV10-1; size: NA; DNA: TGCGCCAGCAGTGGGGGTTCGGGGGAGACGGCGCGCAATCAGCCCCAGCATTTT; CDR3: CASSGGSGETARNQPQHF
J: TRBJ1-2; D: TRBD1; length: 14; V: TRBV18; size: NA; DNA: TGTGCCAGCTCATTGAACGACAGGGGCAGGGGCTACACCTTC; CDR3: CASSLNDRGRGYTF
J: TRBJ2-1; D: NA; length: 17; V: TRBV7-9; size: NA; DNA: TGTGCCAGCAGCTTCTACGGGGGGGGACAGGGATACGATGAGCAGTTCTTC; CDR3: CASSFYGGGQGYDEQFF
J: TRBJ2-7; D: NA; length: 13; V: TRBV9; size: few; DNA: TGTGCCAGCAGCGGGAGGACTGGGAACGAGCAGTACTTC; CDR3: CASSGRTGNEQYF
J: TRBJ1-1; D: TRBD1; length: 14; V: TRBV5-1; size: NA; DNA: TGCGCCAGCAGCTTGACAGGGGGAGACACTGAAGCTTTCTTT; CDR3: CASSLTGGDTEAFF
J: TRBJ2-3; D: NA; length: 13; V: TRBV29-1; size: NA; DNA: TGCAGCGTTGAAGGGTTAGCGACAGATACGCAGTATTTT; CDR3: CSVEGLATDTQYF
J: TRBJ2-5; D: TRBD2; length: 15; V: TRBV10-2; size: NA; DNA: TGCGCCAGCAGTGAGACCCGGACTAGCGGGGGTACCCAGTACTTC; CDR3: CASSETRTSGGTQYF
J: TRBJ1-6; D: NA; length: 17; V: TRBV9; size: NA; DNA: TGTGCCAGCAGTGGGGACATCGCGGCCTACTATAATTCACCCCTCCACTTT; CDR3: CASSGDIAAYYNSPLHF
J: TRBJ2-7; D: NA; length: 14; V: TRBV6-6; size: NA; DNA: TGTGCCAGCAGTTACCTCTCGAGCTCCTACGAGCAGTACTTC; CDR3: CASSYLSSSYEQYF
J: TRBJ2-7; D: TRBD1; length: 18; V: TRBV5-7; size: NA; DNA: TGTGCCAGCAGACGTGCCAAGGACAGGGGGCCGAGCTCCTACGAGCAGTACTTC; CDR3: CASRRAKDRGPSSYEQYF
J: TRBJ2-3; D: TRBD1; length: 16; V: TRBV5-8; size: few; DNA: TGTGCCAGCAGCAACGGACAGGACGCAAGCACAGATACGCAGTATTTT; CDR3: CASSNGQDASTDTQYF
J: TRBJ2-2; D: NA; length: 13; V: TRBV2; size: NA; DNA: TGTGCCACCAAGGGGCGGGGTGACGGGGAGCTGTTTTTT; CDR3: CATKGRGDGELFF
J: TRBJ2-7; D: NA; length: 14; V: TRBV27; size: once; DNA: TGTGCCAGCAGTTTAAGAACAGATCCTCGTGAGCAGTACTTC; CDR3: CASSLRTDPREQYF
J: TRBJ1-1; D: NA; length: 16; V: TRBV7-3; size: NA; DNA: TGTGCCAGCAGCTTAACAGGGCAGGGCATGAACACTGAAGCTTTCTTT; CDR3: CASSLTGQGMNTEAFF
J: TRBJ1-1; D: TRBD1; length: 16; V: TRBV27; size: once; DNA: TGTGCCAGCAGTCCTTATCCGGGACAGGGAAACACTGAAGCTTTCTTT; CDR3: CASSPYPGQGNTEAFF
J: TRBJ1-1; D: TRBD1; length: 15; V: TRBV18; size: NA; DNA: TGTGCCAGCTCACCAGGACAGGGCATGAACACTGAAGCTTTCTTT; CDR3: CASSPGQGMNTEAFF
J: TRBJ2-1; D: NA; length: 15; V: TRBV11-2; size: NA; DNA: TGTGCCAGCAGCTTAGGCGGAGGCTCCTACAATGAGCAGTTCTTC; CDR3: CASSLGGGSYNEQFF
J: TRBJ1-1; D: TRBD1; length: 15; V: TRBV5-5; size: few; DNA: TGTGCCAGCAGCTCAATGACAGGGAAAAACACTGAAGCTTTCTTT; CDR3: CASSSMTGKNTEAFF
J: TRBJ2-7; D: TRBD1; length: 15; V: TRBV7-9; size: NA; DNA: TGTGCCAGCAGCCCGAGGACAGGGAGGCCGTACGAGCAGTACTTC; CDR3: CASSPRTGRPYEQYF
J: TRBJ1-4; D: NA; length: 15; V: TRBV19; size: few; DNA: TGTGCCAGTAGTATAACCCCAGGGAATAATGAAAAACTGTTTTTT; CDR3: CASSITPGNNEKLFF
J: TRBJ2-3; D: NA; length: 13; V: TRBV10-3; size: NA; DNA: TGTGCCATCAGAGTGACAAGCACAGATACGCAGTATTTT; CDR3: CAIRVTSTDTQYF
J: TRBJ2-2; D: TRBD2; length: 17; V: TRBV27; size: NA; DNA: TGTGCCAGCAGCGTAAGATCCGGGACTACGAACACCGGGGAGCTGTTTTTT; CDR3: CASSVRSGTTNTGELFF
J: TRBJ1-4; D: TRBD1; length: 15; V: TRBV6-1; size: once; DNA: TGTGCCAGCAGTGGACAGGGAAAAACTAATGAAAAACTGTTTTTT; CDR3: CASSGQGKTNEKLFF
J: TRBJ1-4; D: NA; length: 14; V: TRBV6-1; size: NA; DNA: TGTGCCAGCAGTGGAGGGGGACCTGGGGAAAAACTGTTTTTT; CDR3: CASSGGGPGEKLFF
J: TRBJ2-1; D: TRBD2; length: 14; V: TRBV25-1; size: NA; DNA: TGTGCCAGCACAGCGGGGGGGTCCTACAATGAGCAGTTCTTC; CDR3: CASTAGGSYNEQFF
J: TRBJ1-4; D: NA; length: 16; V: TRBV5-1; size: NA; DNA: TGCGCCAGCAGCCCCCAGGCGGGGGGTAGTAATGAAAAACTGTTTTTT; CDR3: CASSPQAGGSNEKLFF
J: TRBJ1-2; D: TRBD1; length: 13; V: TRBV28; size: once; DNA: TGTGCCACCCAACAGGGGACTAACTATGGCTACACCTTC; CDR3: CATQQGTNYGYTF
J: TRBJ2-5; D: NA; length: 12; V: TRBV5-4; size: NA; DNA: TGTGCCAGCAGCTTGGCCGAGGAGACCCAGTACTTC; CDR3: CASSLAEETQYF
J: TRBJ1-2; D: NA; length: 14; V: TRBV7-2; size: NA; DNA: TGTGCCAGCAGCTTTTTTACAGATATTAATGGCTACACCTTC; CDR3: CASSFFTDINGYTF
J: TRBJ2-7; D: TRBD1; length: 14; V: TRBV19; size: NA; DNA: TGTGCCAGTTCTGGACAGGGCCTATTCTACGAGCAGTACTTC; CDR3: CASSGQGLFYEQYF
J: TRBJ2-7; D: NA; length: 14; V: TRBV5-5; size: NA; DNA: TGTGCCAGCAGCTTGGACGTACGAACCTACGAGCAGTACTTC; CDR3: CASSLDVRTYEQYF
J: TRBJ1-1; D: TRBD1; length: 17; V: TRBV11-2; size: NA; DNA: TGTGCCAGCAGCTTAGTTGGGGTAACAGGGGTGAACACTGAAGCTTTCTTT; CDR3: CASSLVGVTGVNTEAFF
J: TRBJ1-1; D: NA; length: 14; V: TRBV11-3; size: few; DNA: TGTGCCAGCAGCTCCGGGGGTACGAACACTGAAGCTTTCTTT; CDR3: CASSSGGTNTEAFF
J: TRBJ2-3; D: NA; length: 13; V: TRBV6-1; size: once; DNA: TGTGCCAGCATAACCTATGGCACAGATACGCAGTATTTT; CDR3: CASITYGTDTQYF
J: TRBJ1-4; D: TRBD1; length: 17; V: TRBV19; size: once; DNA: TGTGCCAGTAGTCGCGGACAGGATCGACTTGTAGGTGAAAAACTGTTTTTT; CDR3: CASSRGQDRLVGEKLFF
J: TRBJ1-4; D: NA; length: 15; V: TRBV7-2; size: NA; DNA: TGTGCCAGCAGCTTAACAGGTCCAACTAATGAAAAACTGTTTTTT; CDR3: CASSLTGPTNEKLFF
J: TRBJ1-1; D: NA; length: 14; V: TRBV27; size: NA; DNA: TGTGCCAGCAGTTTTAGGGGCGCCGGTGGTGAAGCTTTCTTT; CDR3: CASSFRGAGGEAFF
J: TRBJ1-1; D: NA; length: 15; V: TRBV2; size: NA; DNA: TGTGCCAGCAGCGTAAGCCAGGTCCAGAACACTGAAGCTTTCTTT; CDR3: CASSVSQVQNTEAFF
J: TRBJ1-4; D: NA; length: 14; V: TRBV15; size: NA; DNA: TGTGCCACCAGCAGAGGGGCCAATAATGAAAAACTGTTTTTT; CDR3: CATSRGANNEKLFF
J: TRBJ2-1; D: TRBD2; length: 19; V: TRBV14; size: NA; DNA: TGTGCCAGCAGCAGATACACCGGGACTAGCGGGAGGGGGGGGAATGAGCAGTTCTTC; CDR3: CASSRYTGTSGRGGNEQFF
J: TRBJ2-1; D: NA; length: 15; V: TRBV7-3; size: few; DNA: TGTGCCAGCAGCAGAAGCGGGTTGACCTACAATGAGCAGTTCTTC; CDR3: CASSRSGLTYNEQFF
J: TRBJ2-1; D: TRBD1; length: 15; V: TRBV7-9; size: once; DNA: TGTGCCAGCAGCTTAATTGGTTCAGGGGGCGGTGAGCAGTTCTTC; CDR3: CASSLIGSGGGEQFF
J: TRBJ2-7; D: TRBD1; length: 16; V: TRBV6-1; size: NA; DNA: TGTGCCAGCAGTGTACACGGGACAGAGGATTCCTACGAGCAGTACTTC; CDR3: CASSVHGTEDSYEQYF
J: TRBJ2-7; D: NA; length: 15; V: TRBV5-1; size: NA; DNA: TGCGCCAGCAGCCCCTCAGCAGGGGCCCCCTACGAGCAGTACTTC; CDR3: CASSPSAGAPYEQYF